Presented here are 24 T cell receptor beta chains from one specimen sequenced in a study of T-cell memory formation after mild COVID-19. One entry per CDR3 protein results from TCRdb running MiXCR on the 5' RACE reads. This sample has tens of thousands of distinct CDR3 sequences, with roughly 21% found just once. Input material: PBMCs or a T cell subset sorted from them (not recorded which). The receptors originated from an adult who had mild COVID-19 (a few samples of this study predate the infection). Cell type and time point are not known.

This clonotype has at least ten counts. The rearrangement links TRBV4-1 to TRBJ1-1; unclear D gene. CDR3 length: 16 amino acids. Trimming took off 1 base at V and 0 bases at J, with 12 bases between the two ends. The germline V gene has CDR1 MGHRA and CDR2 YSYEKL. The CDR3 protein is CASSQGYSNMNTEAFF. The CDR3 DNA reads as TGCGCCAGCAGCCAAGGTTACAGCAATATGAACACTGAAGCTTTCTTT.

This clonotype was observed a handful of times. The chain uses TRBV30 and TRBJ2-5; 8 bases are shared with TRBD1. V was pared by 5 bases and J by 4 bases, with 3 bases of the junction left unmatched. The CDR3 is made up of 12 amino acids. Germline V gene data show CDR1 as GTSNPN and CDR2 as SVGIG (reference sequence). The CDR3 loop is CAWSGTGETQYF. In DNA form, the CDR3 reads TGTGCCTGGTCCGGGACAGGAGAGACCCAGTACTTC.

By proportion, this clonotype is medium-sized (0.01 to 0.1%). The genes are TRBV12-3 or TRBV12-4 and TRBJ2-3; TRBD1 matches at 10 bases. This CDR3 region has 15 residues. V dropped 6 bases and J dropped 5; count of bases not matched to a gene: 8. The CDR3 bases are TGTGCCAGCAGGTGGGACAGGGGATCGGGAGATACGCAGTATTTT. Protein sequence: CASRWDRGSGDTQYF.

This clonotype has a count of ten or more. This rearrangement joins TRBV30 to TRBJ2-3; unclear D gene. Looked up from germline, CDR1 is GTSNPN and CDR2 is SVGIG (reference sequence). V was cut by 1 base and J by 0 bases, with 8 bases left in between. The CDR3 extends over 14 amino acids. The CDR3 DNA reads TGTGCCTGGAGTGCGGGTTCTAGCACAGATACGCAGTATTTT. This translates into CAWSAGSSTDTQYF. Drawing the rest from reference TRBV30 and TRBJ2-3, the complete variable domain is SQTIHQWPATLVQPVGSPLSLECTVEGTSNPNLYWYRQAAGRGLQLLFYSVGIGQISSEVPQNLSASRPQDRQFILSSKKLLLSDSGFYLCAWSAGSSTDTQYFGPGTRLTVL.

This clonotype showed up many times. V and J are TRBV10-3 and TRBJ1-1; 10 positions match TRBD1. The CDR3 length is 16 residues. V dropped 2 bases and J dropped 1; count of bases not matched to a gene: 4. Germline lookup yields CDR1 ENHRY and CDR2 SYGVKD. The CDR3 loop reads CAISEDRGHGNTEAFF. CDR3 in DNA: TGTGCCATCAGTGAGGACAGGGGGCATGGGAACACTGAAGCTTTCTTT.

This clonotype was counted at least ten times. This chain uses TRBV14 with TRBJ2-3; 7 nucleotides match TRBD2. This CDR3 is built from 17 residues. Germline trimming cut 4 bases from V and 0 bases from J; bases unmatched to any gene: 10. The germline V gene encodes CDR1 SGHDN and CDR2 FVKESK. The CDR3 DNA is TGTGCCAGCAGCCGCGGTCGGACTAGGATTAGCACAGATACGCAGTATTTT. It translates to CASSRGRTRISTDTQYF.

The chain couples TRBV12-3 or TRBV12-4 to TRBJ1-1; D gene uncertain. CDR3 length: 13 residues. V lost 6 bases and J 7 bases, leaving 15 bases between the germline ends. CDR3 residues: CASSPQEGIEAFF. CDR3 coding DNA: TGTGCCAGCAGCCCCCAAGAGGGAATTGAAGCTTTCTTT.

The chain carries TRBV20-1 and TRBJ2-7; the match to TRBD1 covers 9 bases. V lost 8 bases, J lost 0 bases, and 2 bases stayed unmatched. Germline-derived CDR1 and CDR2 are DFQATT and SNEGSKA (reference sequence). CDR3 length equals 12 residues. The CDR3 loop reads CSLQGASYEQYF. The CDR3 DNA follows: TGCAGTTTACAGGGGGCCTCCTACGAGCAGTACTTC.

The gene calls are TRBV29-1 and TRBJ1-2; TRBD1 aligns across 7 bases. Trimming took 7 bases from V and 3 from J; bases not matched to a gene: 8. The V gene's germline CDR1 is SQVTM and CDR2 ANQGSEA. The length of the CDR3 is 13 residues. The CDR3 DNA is TGCAGCGGCAGAGGGGGCCGAGACTATGGCTACACCTTC. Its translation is CSGRGGRDYGYTF.

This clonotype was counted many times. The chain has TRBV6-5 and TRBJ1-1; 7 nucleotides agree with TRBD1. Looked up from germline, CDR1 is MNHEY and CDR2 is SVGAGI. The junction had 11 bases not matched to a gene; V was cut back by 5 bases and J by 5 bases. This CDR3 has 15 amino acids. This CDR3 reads CASSQETAGGTEAFF. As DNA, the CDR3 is TGTGCCAGCAGTCAGGAGACTGCAGGGGGGACTGAAGCTTTCTTT.

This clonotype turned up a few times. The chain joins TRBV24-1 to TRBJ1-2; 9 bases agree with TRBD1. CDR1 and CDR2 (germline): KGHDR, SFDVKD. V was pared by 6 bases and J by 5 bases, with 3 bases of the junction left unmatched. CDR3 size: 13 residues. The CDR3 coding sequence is TGTGCCACCAGTACAGGGGGCACTTATGGCTACACCTTC. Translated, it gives CATSTGGTYGYTF.

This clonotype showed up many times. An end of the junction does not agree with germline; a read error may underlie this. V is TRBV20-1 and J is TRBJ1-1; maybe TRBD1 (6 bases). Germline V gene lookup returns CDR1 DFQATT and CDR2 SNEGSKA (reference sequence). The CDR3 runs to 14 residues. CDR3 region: CSAPVGGPGTEALF. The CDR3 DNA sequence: TGCAGTGCCCCAGTTGGGGGGCCGGGGACTGAAGCTTTATTT.

In nucleotides, the CDR3 is TGTGCCAGCAGTCCCTGGACTAGCGGGGCAGATACGCAGTATTTT. Residues: CASSPWTSGADTQYF. The chain employs TRBV6-2 or TRBV6-3 and TRBJ2-3, with 12 nucleotides matching TRBD2. There are 15 residues in the CDR3. The V gene's germline CDR1 is MNHEY and CDR2 SVGEGT. J gave up 4 bases and V 5 bases, and 4 bases lay outside the gene matches.

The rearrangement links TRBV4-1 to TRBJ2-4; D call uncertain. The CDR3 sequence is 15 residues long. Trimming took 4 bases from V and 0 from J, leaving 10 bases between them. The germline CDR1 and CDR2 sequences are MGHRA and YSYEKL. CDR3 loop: CASSPDPIAKNIQYF. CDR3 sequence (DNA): TGCGCCAGCAGCCCAGACCCTATAGCCAAAAACATTCAGTACTTC.

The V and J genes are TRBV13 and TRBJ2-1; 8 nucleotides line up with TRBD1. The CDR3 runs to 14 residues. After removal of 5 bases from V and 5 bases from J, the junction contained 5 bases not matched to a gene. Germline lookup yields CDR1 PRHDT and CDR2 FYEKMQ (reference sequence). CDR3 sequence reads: CASSKGQVNNEQFF. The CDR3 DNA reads TGTGCCAGCAGCAAGGGACAGGTCAACAATGAGCAGTTCTTC. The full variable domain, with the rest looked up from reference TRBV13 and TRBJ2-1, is AAGVIQSPRHLIKEKRETATLKCYPIPRHDTVYWYQQGPGQDPQFLISFYEKMQSDKGSIPDRFSAQQFSDYHSELNMSSLELGDSALYFCASSKGQVNNEQFFGPGTRLTVL.

The CDR3: CATKGTGPSSYNEQFF. CDR3 bases: TGTGCCACCAAGGGGACAGGGCCCAGCTCCTACAATGAGCAGTTCTTC. The chain carries TRBV15 and TRBJ2-1; 9 nucleotides agree with TRBD1. This CDR3 comprises 16 residues. J gave up 0 bases and V 7 bases, and 7 bases lay outside the gene matches. The germline V gene encodes CDR1 LNHNV and CDR2 YYDKDF (reference sequence).

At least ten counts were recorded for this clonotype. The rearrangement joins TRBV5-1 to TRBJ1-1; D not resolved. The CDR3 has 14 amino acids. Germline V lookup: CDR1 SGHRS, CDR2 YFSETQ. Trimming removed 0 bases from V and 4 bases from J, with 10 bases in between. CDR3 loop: CASSLVLGTTEAFF. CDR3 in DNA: TGCGCCAGCAGCTTGGTATTGGGAACCACTGAAGCTTTCTTT. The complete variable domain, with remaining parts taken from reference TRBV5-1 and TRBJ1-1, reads KAGVTQTPRYLIKTRGQQVTLSCSPISGHRSVSWYQQTPGQGLQFLFEYFSETQRNKGNFPGRFSGRQFSNSRSEMNVSTLELGDSALYLCASSLVLGTTEAFFGQGTRLTVV.

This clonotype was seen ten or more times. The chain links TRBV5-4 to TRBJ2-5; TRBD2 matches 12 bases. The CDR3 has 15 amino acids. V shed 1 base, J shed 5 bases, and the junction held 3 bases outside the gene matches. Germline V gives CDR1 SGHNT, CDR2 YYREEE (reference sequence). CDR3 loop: CASSLLAGGGETQYF. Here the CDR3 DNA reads TGTGCCAGCAGCTTGCTAGCGGGAGGGGGGGAGACCCAGTACTTC.

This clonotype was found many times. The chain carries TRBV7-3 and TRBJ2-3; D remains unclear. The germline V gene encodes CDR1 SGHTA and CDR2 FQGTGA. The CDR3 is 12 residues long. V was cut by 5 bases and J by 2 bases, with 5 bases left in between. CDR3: CASSPNTDTQYF. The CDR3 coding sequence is TGTGCCAGCAGCCCCAACACAGATACGCAGTATTTT.

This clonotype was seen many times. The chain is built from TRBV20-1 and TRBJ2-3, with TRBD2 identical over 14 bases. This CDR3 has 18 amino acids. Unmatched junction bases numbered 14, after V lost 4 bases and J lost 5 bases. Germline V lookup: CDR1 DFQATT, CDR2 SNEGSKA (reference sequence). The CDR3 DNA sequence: TGCAGTGCTATAGGGACTAGCGGGAGAGGGGCCACTGGAGATACGCAGTATTTT. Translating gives CSAIGTSGRGATGDTQYF.

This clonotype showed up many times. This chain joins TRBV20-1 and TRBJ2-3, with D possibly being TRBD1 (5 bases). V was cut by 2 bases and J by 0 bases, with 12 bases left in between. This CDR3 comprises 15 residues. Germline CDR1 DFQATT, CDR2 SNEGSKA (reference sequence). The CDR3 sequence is CSARRGSASTDTQYF. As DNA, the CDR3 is TGCAGTGCTAGAAGGGGAAGTGCTAGCACAGATACGCAGTATTTT.

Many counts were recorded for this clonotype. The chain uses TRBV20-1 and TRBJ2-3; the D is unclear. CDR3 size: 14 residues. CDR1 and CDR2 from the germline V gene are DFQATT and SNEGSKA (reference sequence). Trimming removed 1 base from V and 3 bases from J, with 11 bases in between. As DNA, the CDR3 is TGCAGTGCTAGAGTTGGGTATGGGACAGATACGCAGTATTTT. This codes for CSARVGYGTDTQYF.

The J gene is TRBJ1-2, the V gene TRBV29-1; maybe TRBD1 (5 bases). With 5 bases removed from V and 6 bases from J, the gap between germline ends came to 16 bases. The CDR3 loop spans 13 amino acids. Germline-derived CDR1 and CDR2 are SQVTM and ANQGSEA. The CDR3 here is CSVLGGEVDGYTF. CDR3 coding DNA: TGCAGCGTTCTCGGGGGGGAAGTGGATGGCTACACCTTC.

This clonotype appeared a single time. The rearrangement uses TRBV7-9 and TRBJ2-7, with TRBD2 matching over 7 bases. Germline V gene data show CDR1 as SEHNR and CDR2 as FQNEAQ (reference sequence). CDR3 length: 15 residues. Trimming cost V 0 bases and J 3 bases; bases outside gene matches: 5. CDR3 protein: CASSLAMGLYYEQYF. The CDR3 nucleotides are TGTGCCAGCAGCTTAGCGATGGGACTATACTACGAGCAGTACTTC.